This TCR beta chain was captured in a study of beta chain features in type 1 diabetes. This clone has a handful of counts. The antigen remains unidentified. As every portion of the isolated RNA was reverse transcribed, the sequencing read expressed TCRB transcripts. The repertoire was sequenced with immunoSEQ multiplex PCR; TCRdb's copy has only in-frame clones and lacks some. Counted here are 300,000 to 400,000 clones, over 8.5% occurring once; the ten biggest clones make up 0.55% to 0.75%. Populations isolated by sorting all had purity greater than 95%. Whole-study findings and limits: The study found moderately but significantly shorter TCRB CDR3s in all four CD4+ subsets of Type 1 diabetes patients.

Sequenced sample: central memory CD4+ T cells from blood. The sequence derives from a man aged 30 to 39 with type 1 diabetes.

This chain's CDR3 is CASSLSGGSYNEQFF. CDR3 nucleotides: TGTGCCAGCAGCTTATCCGGCGGCTCCTACAATGAGCAGTTCTTC. The chain recombines TRBV7-9 with TRBJ2-1; D gene uncertain. Germline V gives CDR1 SEHNR, CDR2 FQNEAQ (reference sequence). Trimming pared 2 bases from V and 0 bases from J, leaving 8 bases between. The length of the CDR3 is 15 residues.